This TCR beta chain was sequenced for a study of blood T cell repertoires in COVID-19. Authors' processing steps: How many nucleated cells were present was estimated from reference gene primer amplification. TCRdb keeps only in-frame clones here, not all; method: immunoSEQ multiplex PCR. The DNA gave D and trimming, while V, J and clone size come from that table. The table has some 260,000 clones, 85% to 90% seen once; the top ten hold around 1.7%. The germline V gene encodes CDR1 SEHNR and CDR2 FQNEAQ (reference sequence). V was trimmed by 5 bases and J by 7 bases, leaving 17 bases between them. The CDR3 sequence is 14 residues long. Before being deemed recovered, Cohort 3 donors had two negative PCRs, clearance, or symptom resolution.

The TCR originated in a man aged 40-50 years who had recovered from COVID-19. The sequenced sample consisted of PBMCs or T cells enriched from blood (not recorded which). The rearrangement links TRBV7-9 to TRBJ1-1; D might be TRBD1 (5 bases). CDR3 DNA sequence: TGTGCCAGCAGCCTCGGCTGGATAGGGGATGAAGCTTTCTTT. Its translation: CASSLGWIGDEAFF.